This T cell receptor (beta chain) was sequenced for a study of human T cells and chemical hapten exposure. This CDR3 is built from 16 residues. V lost 3 bases to trimming and J lost 2 bases; unmatched junction nucleotides: 10. Germline CDR1 and CDR2: SGHDN and FVKESK. This clonotype has a handful of counts. Its antigen is not identified. The library tagged each cDNA molecule with unique molecular identifiers. TCRdb used MiXCR to reprocess the RACE reads, holding one entry per CDR3 protein. The profile shows approximately 400,000 distinct CDR3 sequences, roughly 5% of them singletons. General study results and limits: Patch test score rose with PT1 expanded TCR count, significant at thresholds 8, 16 and 32, not 4. Because all patients had alopecia, their immune responses might differ from healthy ones.

The time point here: patch test 1, 2 weeks after DPC sensitization. Regarding treatment: therapeutic diphenylcyclopropenone sensitization with weekly scalp DPC. The source was whole blood, collected in connection with sensitization to the hapten diphenylcyclopropenone (DPC). The sequence came from a woman aged 50 to 65 with alopecia areata. Some clones in this sample may be carry-over from other donors' samples. V usage is TRBV14 and J usage is TRBJ2-7; 7 bases map to TRBD1. The CDR3 is CASSHHPGQRTYEQYF. DNA of the CDR3: TGTGCCAGCAGCCATCACCCGGGACAGAGGACCTACGAGCAGTACTTC.